These 26 T cell receptor beta chains came from one sample sequenced in a study of CXCR3-negative and CXCR3-positive naive CD8 T cells (dated by TCRdb to about 2019). The data were produced on a NextSeq 550. The Human TCR Profiling Kit (MiLaboratory) was used to prepare UMI-labeled 5' RACE TRB cDNA libraries. Following reprocessing of the reads by TCRdb, the data hold one row per CDR3 protein sequence and no DNA is available. The sample's table lists a count of 4,500 to 7,000 distinct CDR3 sequences. The ten largest make up roughly 1.4% of the sample. Sample: naive CXCR3- CD8+ T cells from blood. The cell subset or site label, as the study defines it: CD45RO-CCR7+CD27+CD95- naive CD8+ T cells lacking CXCR3 (TNR3-). The source of these receptors is a human donor in good health. Some clones in this sample may be carry-over from other donors' samples.

The V call is TRBV20-1, the J call TRBJ1-2; as DNA is missing, the TRBD1 call by TCRdb cannot be tested. This CDR3 comprises 13 residues. In germline, CDR1 is DFQATT, CDR2 SNEGSKA (reference sequence). The CDR3 loop is CSAREPGLHGYTF.

This clonotype is medium-sized by frequency. The gene calls are TRBV27 and TRBJ2-7; TCRdb calls TRBD1, which cannot be checked without DNA. Per the germline V gene, CDR1 is MNHEY and CDR2 is SMNVEV (reference sequence). This CDR3 has 13 amino acids. The CDR3 sequence is CASRLLQGYEQYF.

The chain is built from TRBV20-1 and TRBJ2-7. This CDR3 region has 13 residues. The germline gives CDR1 DFQATT, CDR2 SNEGSKA (reference sequence). The CDR3 loop is CSARDKGSYEHYF.

Measured by frequency, this clonotype is medium-sized. The chain has TRBV30 and TRBJ1-1. From germline, CDR1 is GTSNPN and CDR2 SVGIG (reference sequence). The CDR3 sequence is 14 residues long. CDR3 residues: CAWSLGQGNTEAFF.

This clonotype is labeled medium-sized based on frequency. J is TRBJ2-3 and V is TRBV20-1; TCRdb designates TRBD2, a call that cannot be tested without DNA. Germline V gene data show CDR1 as DFQATT and CDR2 as SNEGSKA (reference sequence). The CDR3 has 15 residues. CDR3 residues: CSASSGLAVPDTQYF.

This clonotype ranks as medium-sized in terms of frequency. V usage is TRBV29-1 and J usage is TRBJ2-5; TCRdb picks TRBD1, but there is no DNA to check that call. The CDR3 extends over 15 amino acids. Germline CDR1 SQVTM, CDR2 ANQGSEA. The chain's CDR3 is CSVSPGQGTQETQYF.

The V gene is TRBV20-1, the J gene TRBJ2-7; the TCRdb call, TRBD1, lacks DNA for checking. CDR1 and CDR2 from the germline V gene are DFQATT and SNEGSKA (reference sequence). This CDR3 is built from 15 residues. CDR3 region: CSARDLQGASYEQYF.

By frequency, this clonotype registers medium-sized (0.01 to 0.1%). This chain connects TRBV7-8 to TRBJ1-1. The length of the CDR3 is 13 residues. From germline, CDR1 is SGHVS and CDR2 FQNEAQ. The CDR3: CASSLDLNTEAFF.

In terms of frequency, this clonotype is medium-sized. The chain is built from TRBV6-2 or TRBV6-3 and TRBJ2-7. Germline assignment: CDR1 MNHEY and CDR2 SVGEGT. The CDR3 is 13 amino acids. CDR3 protein: CASTVGISYEQYF.

This clonotype is identified as medium-sized (0.01 to 0.1%) from frequency. CDR3 region: CASSPGLREQFF. The V call is TRBV25-1, the J call TRBJ2-1; the TCRdb call, TRBD1, lacks DNA for checking. The CDR3 has 12 amino acids. Germline loops: CDR1 MGHDK, CDR2 SYGVNS.

The chain couples TRBV29-1 to TRBJ1-2. The CDR3 has 14 amino acids. Germline assignment: CDR1 SQVTM and CDR2 ANQGSEA. CDR3 sequence: CSVVAHGKHYGYTF. Filled out from reference TRBV29-1 and TRBJ1-2, the complete variable domain reads SAVISQKPSRDICQRGTSLTIQCQVDSQVTMMFWYRQQPGQSLTLIATANQGSEATYESGFVIDKFPISRPNLTFSTLTVSNMSPEDSSIYLCSVVAHGKHYGYTFGSGTRLTVV.

The chain uses TRBV29-1 and TRBJ2-1; without DNA, the TCRdb call of TRBD1 cannot be checked. Germline V gene sequence: CDR1 SQVTM, CDR2 ANQGSEA. The CDR3 has 15 amino acids. CDR3 sequence reads: CSVVKPGPKSYEQFF.

This clonotype counts as medium-sized (0.01 to 0.1%) by frequency. The chain is built from TRBV5-1 and TRBJ1-5. Germline V gives CDR1 SGHRS, CDR2 YFSETQ. This CDR3 region has 13 residues. The CDR3 sequence is CASQQGEEQPQHF.

The chain employs TRBV20-1 and TRBJ2-5; TCRdb's assignment of TRBD2 cannot be checked, as there is no DNA. Germline V gives CDR1 DFQATT, CDR2 SNEGSKA (reference sequence). There are 17 residues in the CDR3. The CDR3 loop is CSAYLGTSGVEQETQYF.

By frequency, this clonotype registers medium-sized. The chain couples TRBV2 to TRBJ1-2. Germline V lookup: CDR1 SNHLY, CDR2 FYNNEI. The CDR3 length is 15 residues. The CDR3 protein is CASSEGFPNNYGYTF.

Measured by frequency, this clonotype is medium-sized. This chain's CDR3 is CASSLETFGVGMRETQYF. V gene TRBV11-2 combines with J gene TRBJ2-5. This CDR3 is 18 amino acids long. Per germline, CDR1 SGHAT and CDR2 FQNNGV. Complete variable domain (other parts from reference TRBV11-2 and TRBJ2-5): EAGVAQSPRYKIIEKRQSVAFWCNPISGHATLYWYQQILGQGPKLLIQFQNNGVVDDSQLPKDRFSAERLKGVDSTLKIQPAKLEDSAVYLCASSLETFGVGMRETQYFGPGTRLLVL.

The chain uses TRBV27 and TRBJ1-3. The CDR3 is 15 amino acids. Germline V gene sequence: CDR1 MNHEY, CDR2 SMNVEV (reference sequence). Here the CDR3 reads CASSFGPSAGNTIYF.

By frequency, this clonotype is medium-sized. The chain recombines TRBV4-1 with TRBJ2-1; no DNA is available, so the TRBD1 call from TCRdb remains unchecked. The CDR3 totals 13 residues. Germline values: CDR1 MGHRA, CDR2 YSYEKL. The CDR3: CASGRRLNNEQFF.

The chain combines TRBV12-3 or TRBV12-4 with TRBJ1-1; TCRdb names TRBD1, which stays unverified in the absence of DNA. CDR3 length: 14 residues. CDR3 region: CASKSTGDYTEAFF.

The chain links TRBV3-1 to TRBJ2-2. Germline lookup yields CDR1 LGHDT and CDR2 YNNKEL (reference sequence). CDR3 size: 16 residues. This chain's CDR3 is CASSQGPASNTGELFF.

The chain combines TRBV29-1 with TRBJ2-5. There are 11 residues in the CDR3. Germline V lookup: CDR1 SQVTM, CDR2 ANQGSEA. The CDR3 sequence is CSVNWGETQYF.

The chain uses TRBV2 and TRBJ2-1; checking the TCRdb D call of TRBD2 is not possible without DNA. The CDR3 consists of 14 residues. The germline V gene encodes CDR1 SNHLY and CDR2 FYNNEI. CDR3 sequence reads: CASRLAGAYNEQFF.

This clonotype counts as medium-sized by frequency. The chain couples TRBV14 to TRBJ2-7; TCRdb picks TRBD1, but there is no DNA to check that call. The CDR3 loop spans 15 amino acids. Germline loops: CDR1 SGHDN, CDR2 FVKESK. This chain's CDR3 is CASSHGKGLGYEQYF.

The chain links TRBV7-9 to TRBJ2-5; without DNA, the TCRdb call of TRBD1 cannot be checked. CDR3 size: 16 residues. Germline CDR1 and CDR2: SEHNR and FQNEAQ (reference sequence). CDR3 protein: CASSQTIRGYQETQYF. Looking up the rest from reference TRBV7-9 and TRBJ2-5 gives the full variable domain: DTGVSQNPRHKITKRGQNVTFRCDPISEHNRLYWYRQTLGQGPEFLTYFQNEAQLEKSRLLSDRFSAERPKGSFSTLEIQRTEQGDSAMYLCASSQTIRGYQETQYFGPGTRLLVL.

This chain joins TRBV29-1 and TRBJ1-2. The CDR3 runs to 11 residues. The germline CDR1 and CDR2 sequences are SQVTM and ANQGSEA. This CDR3 reads CSVEGTYGYTF.

Considering frequency, this clonotype is medium-sized. The genes are TRBV7-9 and TRBJ2-7; TCRdb lists TRBD1, though no DNA is available to test this call. CDR3 length: 17 amino acids. The V gene's germline CDR1 is SEHNR and CDR2 FQNEAQ (reference sequence). CDR3 sequence: CASSSTFRPGVHYEQYF.